These T cell receptor beta chains were read from a single sample in a study of cytomegalovirus exposure and HLA in healthy donors. Sequencing used immunoSEQ multiplex PCR; TCRdb keeps in-frame clones, though not all of them. Altogether approximately 150,000 clones are present, about three quarters being singletons, with the ten largest covering around 1.7%. The specimen was PBMCs. The receptors originated from a woman aged 30 to 39 in good health and CMV-seronegative. Each CDR3 is given with its conserved first and last residue. Not every row has a clone size; where given, it reads once, few, many or a size class.

clone size: NA
J gene: TRBJ1-5
V gene: TRBV19
CDR3 protein: CASSMSGYSNQPQHF

clone size: once
J gene: TRBJ1-1
V gene: TRBV9
CDR3 protein: CASSVHHRGPTEAFF

clone size: few
J gene: TRBJ1-1
V gene: TRBV5-1
CDR3 protein: CASSSGQLNTEAFF

clone size: NA
J gene: TRBJ2-4
V gene: TRBV10-1
CDR3 protein: CASGERGFSKNIQYF

clone size: NA
J gene: TRBJ1-1
V gene: TRBV11-2
CDR3 protein: CASSPSGQNYEAFF

clone size: NA
J gene: TRBJ1-2
V gene: TRBV18
CDR3 protein: CASSAEDRGIFPPFGYGYTF

clone size: NA
J gene: TRBJ2-3
V gene: TRBV9
CDR3 protein: CASSVAGTLLTDTQYF

clone size: NA
J gene: TRBJ1-6
V gene: TRBV4-2
CDR3 protein: CASSGQGYNSPLHF

clone size: once
J gene: TRBJ1-1
V gene: TRBV6-1
CDR3 protein: CASSDRGQNTEAFF

clone size: NA
J gene: TRBJ2-3
V gene: TRBV5-1
CDR3 protein: CASSLVGVPTDTQYF

clone size: NA
J gene: TRBJ2-7
V gene: TRBV6-6
CDR3 protein: CASSGGSSYEQYF

clone size: NA
J gene: TRBJ1-1
V gene: TRBV30
CDR3 protein: CAWSVRALEAFF

clone size: once
J gene: TRBJ2-1
V gene: TRBV7-3
CDR3 protein: CASSPRGGLANEQFF

clone size: NA
J gene: TRBJ1-1
V gene: TRBV7-9
CDR3 protein: CASSLDRDTEAFF